Below, 7 T cell receptor beta chains from the same sample are listed, as sequenced in a study of T cell responses to AZD1222 COVID-19 vaccine. Generated by immunoSEQ multiplex PCR, the TCRdb table keeps only in-frame clones and is missing some. The sample shows 150,000 or so clones, less than 90% of them seen only once. The material sequenced was peripheral blood, taken on day 0 of MenACWY control vaccination. Receptors were obtained from an adult in good health.

This clone was counted once. Its ends do not fully match the called genes, so a read error is possible. The rearrangement joins TRBV7-7 to TRBJ2-2; D may match TRBD1 or TRBD2 (6 bases each). Per germline, CDR1 SSHAT and CDR2 FNYEAQ (reference sequence). The CDR3 is 13 residues long. This CDR3 reads CASSPGGPGELFF. In DNA form, the CDR3 reads TGTGCTAGCAGCCCTGGGGGGCCCGGGGAGCTGTTTTTT.

The V gene is TRBV6-1, the J gene TRBJ2-3; 9 positions match TRBD2. V lost 0 bases, J lost 10 bases, and 5 bases stayed unmatched. In germline, CDR1 is MNHNS, CDR2 SASEGT. The CDR3 loop spans 14 amino acids. This chain's CDR3 is CASSEASGGGSQYF. The CDR3 region has the DNA TGTGCCAGCAGTGAAGCTAGCGGGGGTGGGTCGCAGTATTTT.

V and J are TRBV24-1 and TRBJ2-1, with 10 bases lining up with TRBD2. The CDR3 has 18 amino acids. Germline trimming cut 1 base from V and 8 bases from J; bases unmatched to any gene: 13. Germline V gene data show CDR1 as KGHDR and CDR2 as SFDVKD. Written as DNA, the CDR3 is TGTGCCACCAGTGATTTCCCCCGAAGCGGGAGGGCTTCCGATGAGCAGTTCTTC. It is translated as CATSDFPRSGRASDEQFF.

The chain combines TRBV7-8 with TRBJ1-6; D might be TRBD1 (6 bases). Germline V gene data show CDR1 as SGHVS and CDR2 as FQNEAQ. Trimming took off 8 bases at V and 10 bases at J, with 21 bases between the two ends. The CDR3 spans 15 residues. The CDR3 DNA reads as TGTGCCAGCGCGAACAACAGGGAGCGGGACTCACCCCTCCACTTT. The encoded protein is CASANNRERDSPLHF.

This clone appeared a few times. The V call is TRBV29-1, the J call TRBJ2-7, with a possible D match to TRBD1 (6 bases). Germline V gene lookup returns CDR1 SQVTM and CDR2 ANQGSEA. Deletions cut 3 bases from V and 6 bases from J, with 15 bases between. There are 13 residues in the CDR3. The DNA for the CDR3 is TGCAGCGTTGATGCACAAGGGGGACGCGAGCAGTACTTC. This translates into CSVDAQGGREQYF.

By share, this clone counts as medium-sized (0.01 to 0.1%). The chain uses TRBV11-2 and TRBJ2-2; 9 positions match TRBD2. The CDR3 consists of 18 residues. The V and J ends lost 3 bases and 4 bases, in that order; junction bases with no gene match: 12. Germline CDR1 reads SGHAT; CDR2 reads FQNNGV. This chain's CDR3 is CASSFPAGGSRSTGELFF. The CDR3 DNA reads as TGTGCCAGCAGCTTCCCAGCGGGGGGCTCCCGAAGCACCGGGGAGCTGTTTTTT.

The table lists this clone with a few counts. The gene calls are TRBV7-9 and TRBJ1-4; 8 bases align to TRBD1. The J segment lost 5 bases and the V segment lost 5 bases, leaving 4 bases of the junction unmatched. In germline, CDR1 is SEHNR, CDR2 FQNEAQ (reference sequence). The CDR3 totals 14 residues. The CDR3 region is CASSRTGINEKLFF. The DNA of the CDR3 is TGTGCCAGCAGCCGGACAGGGATAAATGAAAAACTGTTTTTT.